This TCR beta chain was profiled in a study of resident and recirculating memory T cells in vitiligo. In the study overall: Epidermis came from shave biopsies of lesional and nonlesional sites, plus PBMCs.

Germline CDR1 and CDR2: SGHVS and FQNEAQ. The CDR3 extends over 12 amino acids. V was cut by 1 base and J by 6 bases, with 7 bases left in between. The repertoire was sequenced with immunoSEQ multiplex PCR; TCRdb's copy has only in-frame clones and lacks some. The sample includes about 76,000 clones, about 90% of them seen just once. The V call is TRBV7-8, the J call TRBJ2-7; D is unclear. The receptor was derived from a male donor with vitiligo. The sequencing input was blood. CDR3 nucleotides: TGTGCCAGCAGCTTAGTCTACTCCGAGCAGTACTTC. Its protein is CASSLVYSEQYF.